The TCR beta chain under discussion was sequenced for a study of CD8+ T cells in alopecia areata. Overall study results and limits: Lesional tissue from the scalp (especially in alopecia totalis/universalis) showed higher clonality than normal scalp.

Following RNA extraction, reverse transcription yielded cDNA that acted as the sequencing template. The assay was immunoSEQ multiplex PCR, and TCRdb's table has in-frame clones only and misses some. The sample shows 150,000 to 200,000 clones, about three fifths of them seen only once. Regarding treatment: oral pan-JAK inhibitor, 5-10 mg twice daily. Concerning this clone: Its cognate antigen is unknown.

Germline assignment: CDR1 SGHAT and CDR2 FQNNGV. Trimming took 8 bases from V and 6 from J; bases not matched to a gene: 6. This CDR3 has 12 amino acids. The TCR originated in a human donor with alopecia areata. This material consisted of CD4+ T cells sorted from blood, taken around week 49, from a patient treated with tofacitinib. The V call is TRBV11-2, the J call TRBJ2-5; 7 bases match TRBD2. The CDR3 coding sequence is TGTGCCAGCGGAGCGGGGCTGAAGACCCAGTACTTC. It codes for CASGAGLKTQYF.